This T cell receptor (beta chain) was retrieved from a study of T-cell memory formation after mild COVID-19. Study details: For the most part, TCR clusters were specific to one donor. General study points: Pre-infection memory held some responding clones, suggesting pre-existing cross-reactive T cells responded. Of the contracting clones, CD4+ ones lay mainly in CM and EM, and CD8+ ones in EMRA.

TCRdb itself ran the 5' RACE reads through MiXCR, one entry per CDR3 protein. This repertoire shows approximately 340,000 distinct CDR3 sequences, about 16% found once; its top ten account for about 20%. V lost 7 bases and J 1 base, leaving 19 bases between the germline ends. This CDR3 has 17 amino acids. This clonotype was seen at least ten times. Its antigen remains unknown. Sequenced material: PBMCs or a T cell subset sorted from them (not recorded which). This clonotype originated in a man between 18 and 29 years old who had mild COVID-19 (a few samples of this study predate the infection). Cell type and time point are not known. The rearrangement uses TRBV12-3 or TRBV12-4 and TRBJ2-2; weak D call: TRBD1 (6 bases). CDR3 region: CASTSQGRTENTGELFF. The CDR3 region has the DNA TGTGCCAGCACTTCCCAGGGTCGGACAGAGAACACCGGGGAGCTGTTTTTT.